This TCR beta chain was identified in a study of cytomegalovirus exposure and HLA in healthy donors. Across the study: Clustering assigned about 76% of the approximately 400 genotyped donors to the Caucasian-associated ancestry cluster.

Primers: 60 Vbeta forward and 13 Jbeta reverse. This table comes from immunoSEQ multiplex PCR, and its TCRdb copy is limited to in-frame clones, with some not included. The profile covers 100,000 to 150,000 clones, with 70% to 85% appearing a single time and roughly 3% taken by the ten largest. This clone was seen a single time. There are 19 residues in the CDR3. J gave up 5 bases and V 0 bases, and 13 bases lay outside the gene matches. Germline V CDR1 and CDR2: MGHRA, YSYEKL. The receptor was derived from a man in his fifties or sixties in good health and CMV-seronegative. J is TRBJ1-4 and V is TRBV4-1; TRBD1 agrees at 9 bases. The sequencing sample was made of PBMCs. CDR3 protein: CASSQDRGTGLFKNEKLFF. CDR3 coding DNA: TGCGCCAGCAGCCAAGATAGGGGGACAGGGTTGTTTAAAAATGAAAAACTGTTTTTT.